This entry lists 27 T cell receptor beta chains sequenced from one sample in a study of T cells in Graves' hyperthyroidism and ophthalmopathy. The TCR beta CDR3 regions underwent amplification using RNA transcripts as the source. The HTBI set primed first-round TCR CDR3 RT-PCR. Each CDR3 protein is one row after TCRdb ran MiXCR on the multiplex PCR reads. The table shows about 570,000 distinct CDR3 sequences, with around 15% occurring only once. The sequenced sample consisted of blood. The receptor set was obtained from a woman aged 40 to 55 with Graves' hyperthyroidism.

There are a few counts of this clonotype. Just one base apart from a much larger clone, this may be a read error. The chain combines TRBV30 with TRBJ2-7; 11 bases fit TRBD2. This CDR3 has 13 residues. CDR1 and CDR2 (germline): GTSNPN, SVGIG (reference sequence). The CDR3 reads CTWSGLAGGEQYF. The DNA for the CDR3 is TGTACCTGGAGTGGACTAGCGGGTGGGGAGCAGTACTTC.

CDR3: CSARVLGTGGDYGYTF. CDR3 DNA sequence: TGCAGTGCTAGAGTTTTAGGAACAGGGGGAGACTATGGCTACACCTTC. This chain connects TRBV20-1 to TRBJ1-2, with TRBD1 matching over 8 bases. The CDR3 loop spans 16 amino acids. The germline gives CDR1 DFQATT, CDR2 SNEGSKA (reference sequence). V was clipped by 1 base and J by 3 bases; unmatched bases: 10.

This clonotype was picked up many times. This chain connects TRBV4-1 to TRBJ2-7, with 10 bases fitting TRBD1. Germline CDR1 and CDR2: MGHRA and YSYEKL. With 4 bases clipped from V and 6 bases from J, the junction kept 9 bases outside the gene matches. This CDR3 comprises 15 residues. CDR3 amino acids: CASSLSGTGEGEQYF. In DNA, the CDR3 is TGCGCCAGCAGCCTATCCGGGACAGGGGAGGGCGAGCAGTACTTC.

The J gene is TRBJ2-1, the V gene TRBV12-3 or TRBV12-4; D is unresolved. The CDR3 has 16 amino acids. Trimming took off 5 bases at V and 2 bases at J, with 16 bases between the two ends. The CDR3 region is CASSDLTKNPYNEQFF. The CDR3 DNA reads TGTGCCAGCAGTGATTTGACCAAAAACCCCTACAATGAGCAGTTCTTC.

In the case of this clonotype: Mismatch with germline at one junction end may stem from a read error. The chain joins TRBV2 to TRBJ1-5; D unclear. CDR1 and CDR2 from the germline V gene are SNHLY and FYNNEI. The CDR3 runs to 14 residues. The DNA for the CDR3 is TGTGCCAGCAGTGGGACGAATAGCAATCAGCCCCAGCTTTTT. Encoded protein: CASSGTNSNQPQLF.

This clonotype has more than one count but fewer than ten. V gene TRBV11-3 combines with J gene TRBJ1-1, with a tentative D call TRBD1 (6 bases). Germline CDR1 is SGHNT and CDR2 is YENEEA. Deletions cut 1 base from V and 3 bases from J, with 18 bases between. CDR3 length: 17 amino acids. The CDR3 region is CASSLGSFSGVDTEAFF. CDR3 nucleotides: TGTGCCAGCAGCTTAGGGAGCTTCTCAGGGGTCGACACTGAAGCTTTCTTT.

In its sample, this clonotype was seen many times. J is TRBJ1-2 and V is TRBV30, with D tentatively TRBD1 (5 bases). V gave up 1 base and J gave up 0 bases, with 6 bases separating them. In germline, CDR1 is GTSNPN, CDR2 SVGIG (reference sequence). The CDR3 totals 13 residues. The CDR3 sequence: CAWSGQSNYGYTF. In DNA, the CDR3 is TGTGCCTGGAGTGGACAGTCTAACTATGGCTACACCTTC. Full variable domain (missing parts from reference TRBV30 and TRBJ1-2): SQTIHQWPATLVQPVGSPLSLECTVEGTSNPNLYWYRQAAGRGLQLLFYSVGIGQISSEVPQNLSASRPQDRQFILSSKKLLLSDSGFYLCAWSGQSNYGYTFGSGTRLTVV.

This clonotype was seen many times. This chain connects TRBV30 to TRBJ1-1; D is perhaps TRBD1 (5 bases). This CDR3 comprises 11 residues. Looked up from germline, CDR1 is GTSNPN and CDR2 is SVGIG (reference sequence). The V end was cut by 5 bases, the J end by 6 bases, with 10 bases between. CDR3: CAWSTDAEAFF. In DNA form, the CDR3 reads TGTGCCTGGTCGACAGACGCTGAAGCTTTCTTT. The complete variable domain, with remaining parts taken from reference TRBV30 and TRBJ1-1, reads SQTIHQWPATLVQPVGSPLSLECTVEGTSNPNLYWYRQAAGRGLQLLFYSVGIGQISSEVPQNLSASRPQDRQFILSSKKLLLSDSGFYLCAWSTDAEAFFGQGTRLTVV.

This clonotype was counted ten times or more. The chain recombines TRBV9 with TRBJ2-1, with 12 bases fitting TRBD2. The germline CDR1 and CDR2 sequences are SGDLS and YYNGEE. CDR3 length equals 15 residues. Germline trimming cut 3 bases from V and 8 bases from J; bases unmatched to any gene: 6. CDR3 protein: CASSARLAGDDEQFF. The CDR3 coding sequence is TGTGCCAGCAGCGCCCGACTAGCGGGAGACGATGAGCAGTTCTTC. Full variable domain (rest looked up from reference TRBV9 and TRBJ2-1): DSGVTQTPKHLITATGQRVTLRCSPRSGDLSVYWYQQSLDQGLQFLIQYYNGEERAKGNILERFSAQQFPDLHSELNLSSLELGDSALYFCASSARLAGDDEQFFGPGTRLTVL.

The CDR3: CATSSDTYSNQPQHF. Written as DNA, the CDR3 is TGTGCCACCAGCAGCGACACGTATAGCAATCAGCCCCAGCATTTT. V is TRBV15 and J is TRBJ1-5; D gene ambiguous. V lost 3 bases and J lost 0, with 9 bases in between. The CDR3 totals 15 residues. The V gene's germline CDR1 is LNHNV and CDR2 YYDKDF (reference sequence). Full variable domain (missing parts from reference TRBV15 and TRBJ1-5): DAMVIQNPRYQVTQFGKPVTLSCSQTLNHNVMYWYQQKSSQAPKLLFHYYDKDFNNEADTPDNFQSRRPNTSFCFLDIRSPGLGDTAMYLCATSSDTYSNQPQHFGDGTRLSIL.

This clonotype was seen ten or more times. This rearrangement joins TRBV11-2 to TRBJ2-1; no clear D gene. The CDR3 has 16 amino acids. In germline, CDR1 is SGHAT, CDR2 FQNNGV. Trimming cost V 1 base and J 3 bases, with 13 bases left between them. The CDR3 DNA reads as TGTGCCAGCAGCTTAGCTAGGACCAGCAACTACAATGAGCAGTTCTTC. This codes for CASSLARTSNYNEQFF.

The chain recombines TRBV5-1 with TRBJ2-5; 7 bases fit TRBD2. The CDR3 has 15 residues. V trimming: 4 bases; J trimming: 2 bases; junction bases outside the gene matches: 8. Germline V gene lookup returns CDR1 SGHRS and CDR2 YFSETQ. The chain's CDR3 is CASSLNSGSQETQYF. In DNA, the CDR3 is TGCGCCAGCAGCCTAAATAGCGGGTCTCAAGAGACCCAGTACTTC. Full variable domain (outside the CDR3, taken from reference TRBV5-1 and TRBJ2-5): KAGVTQTPRYLIKTRGQQVTLSCSPISGHRSVSWYQQTPGQGLQFLFEYFSETQRNKGNFPGRFSGRQFSNSRSEMNVSTLELGDSALYLCASSLNSGSQETQYFGPGTRLLVL.

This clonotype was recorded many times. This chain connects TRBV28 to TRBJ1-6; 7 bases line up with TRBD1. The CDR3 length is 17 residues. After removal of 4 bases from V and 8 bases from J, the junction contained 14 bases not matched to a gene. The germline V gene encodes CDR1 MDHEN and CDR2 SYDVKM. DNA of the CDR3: TGTGCCAGCAGTTCTATTATGAACAGGGGCTTAGATTCACCCCTCCACTTT. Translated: CASSSIMNRGLDSPLHF.

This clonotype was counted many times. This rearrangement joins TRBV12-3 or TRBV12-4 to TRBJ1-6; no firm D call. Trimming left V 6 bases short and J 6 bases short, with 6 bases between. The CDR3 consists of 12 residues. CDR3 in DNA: TGTGCCAGCAGCTCCAGTAATTCACCCCTCCACTTT. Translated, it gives CASSSSNSPLHF.

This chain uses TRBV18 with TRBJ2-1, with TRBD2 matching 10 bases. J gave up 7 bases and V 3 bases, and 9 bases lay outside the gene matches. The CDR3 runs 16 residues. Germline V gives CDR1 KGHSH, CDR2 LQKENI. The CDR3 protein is CASSPLASGRANEQFF. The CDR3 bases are TGTGCCAGCTCACCCCTGGCTAGCGGGAGAGCGAATGAGCAGTTCTTC.

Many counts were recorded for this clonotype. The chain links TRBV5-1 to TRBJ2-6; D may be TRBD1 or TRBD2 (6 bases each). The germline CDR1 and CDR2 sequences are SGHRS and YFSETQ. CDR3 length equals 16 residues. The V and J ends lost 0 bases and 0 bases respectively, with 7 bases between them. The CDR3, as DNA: TGCGCCAGCAGCTTGGAGGGGGGCTCTGGGGCCAACGTCCTGACTTTC. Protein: CASSLEGGSGANVLTF.

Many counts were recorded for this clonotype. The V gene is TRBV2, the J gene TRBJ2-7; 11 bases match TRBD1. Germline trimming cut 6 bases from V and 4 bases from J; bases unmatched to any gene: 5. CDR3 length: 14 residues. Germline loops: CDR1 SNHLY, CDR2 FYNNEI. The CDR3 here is CASSSGQGVYEQYF. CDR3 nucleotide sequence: TGTGCCAGCAGCTCGGGACAGGGGGTTTACGAGCAGTACTTC. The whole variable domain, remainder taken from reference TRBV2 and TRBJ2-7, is EPEVTQTPSHQVTQMGQEVILRCVPISNHLYFYWYRQILGQKVEFLVSFYNNEISEKSEIFDDQFSVERPDGSNFTLKIRSTKLEDSAMYFCASSSGQGVYEQYFGPGTRLTVT.

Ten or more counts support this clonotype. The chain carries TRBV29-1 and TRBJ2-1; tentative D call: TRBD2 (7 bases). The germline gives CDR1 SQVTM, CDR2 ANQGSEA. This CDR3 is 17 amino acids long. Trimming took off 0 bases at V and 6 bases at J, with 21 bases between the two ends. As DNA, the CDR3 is TGCAGCGTTGAAGATTTCAGGGGCGGGAGAGGGGGCAATGAGCAGTTCTTC. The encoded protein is CSVEDFRGGRGGNEQFF.

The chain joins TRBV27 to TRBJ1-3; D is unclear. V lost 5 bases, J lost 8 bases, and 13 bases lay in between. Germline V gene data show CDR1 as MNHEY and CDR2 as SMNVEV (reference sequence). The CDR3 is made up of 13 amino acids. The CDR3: CASSLRSMDTIYF. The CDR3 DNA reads TGTGCCAGCAGTCTCAGGTCGATGGACACCATATATTTT.

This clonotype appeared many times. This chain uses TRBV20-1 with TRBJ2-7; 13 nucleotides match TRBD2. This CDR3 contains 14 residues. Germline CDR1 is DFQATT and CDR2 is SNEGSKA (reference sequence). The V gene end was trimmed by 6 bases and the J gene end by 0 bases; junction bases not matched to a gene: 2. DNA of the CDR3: TGCAGTGCCCGGACTAGCGGGAGCTCCTACGAGCAGTACTTC. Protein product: CSARTSGSSYEQYF.

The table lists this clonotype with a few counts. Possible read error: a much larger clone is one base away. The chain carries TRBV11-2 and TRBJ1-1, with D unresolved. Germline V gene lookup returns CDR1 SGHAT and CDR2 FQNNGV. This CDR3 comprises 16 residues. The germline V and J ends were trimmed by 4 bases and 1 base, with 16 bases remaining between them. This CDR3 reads CASSSTLRAPNTEAFF. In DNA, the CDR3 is TGTGCCAGCAGCTCGACTTTACGGGCCCCGAACACTGAAGCTTTCTTT.

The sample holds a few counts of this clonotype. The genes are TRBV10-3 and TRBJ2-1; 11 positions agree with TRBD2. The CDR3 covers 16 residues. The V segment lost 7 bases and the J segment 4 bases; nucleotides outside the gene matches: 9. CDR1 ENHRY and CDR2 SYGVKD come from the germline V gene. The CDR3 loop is CAIKTTIAGGYNEQFF. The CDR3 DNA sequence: TGTGCCATCAAAACGACCATAGCGGGAGGGTACAATGAGCAGTTCTTC.

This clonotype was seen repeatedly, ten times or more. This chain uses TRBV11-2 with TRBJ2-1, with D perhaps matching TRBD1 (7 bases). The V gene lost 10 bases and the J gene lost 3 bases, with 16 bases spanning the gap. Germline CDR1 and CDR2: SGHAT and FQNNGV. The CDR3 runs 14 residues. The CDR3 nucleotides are TGTGCCACCTCCGCAGGGGGGTTCTACAATGAGCAGTTCTTC. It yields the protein CATSAGGFYNEQFF.

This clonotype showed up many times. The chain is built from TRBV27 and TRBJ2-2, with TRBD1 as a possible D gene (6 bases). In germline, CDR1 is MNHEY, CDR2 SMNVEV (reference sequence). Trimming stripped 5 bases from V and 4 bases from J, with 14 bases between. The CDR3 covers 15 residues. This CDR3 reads CASSLYRAGTGELFF. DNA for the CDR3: TGTGCCAGCAGTCTGTACAGGGCGGGCACCGGGGAGCTGTTTTTT.

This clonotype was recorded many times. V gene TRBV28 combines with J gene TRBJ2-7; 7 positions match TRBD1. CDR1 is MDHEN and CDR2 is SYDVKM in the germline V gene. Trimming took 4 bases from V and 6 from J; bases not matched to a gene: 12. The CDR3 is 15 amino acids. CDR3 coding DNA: TGTGCCAGCAGTTCGAAAGGGACAGCAGGACCCGAGCAGTACTTC. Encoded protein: CASSSKGTAGPEQYF.

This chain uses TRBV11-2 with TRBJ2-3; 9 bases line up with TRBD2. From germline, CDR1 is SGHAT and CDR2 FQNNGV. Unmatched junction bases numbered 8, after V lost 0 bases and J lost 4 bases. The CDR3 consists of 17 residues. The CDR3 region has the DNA TGTGCCAGCAGCTTAGATTATAGCGGGAGACTCGCAGATACGCAGTATTTT. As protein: CASSLDYSGRLADTQYF.

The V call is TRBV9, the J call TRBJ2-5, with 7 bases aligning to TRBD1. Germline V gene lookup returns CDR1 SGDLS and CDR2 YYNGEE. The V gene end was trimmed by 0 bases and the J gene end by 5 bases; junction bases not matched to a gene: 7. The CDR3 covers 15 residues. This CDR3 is CASSVGRGSSETQYF. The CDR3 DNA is TGTGCCAGCAGCGTAGGCAGGGGGAGTTCGGAGACCCAGTACTTC. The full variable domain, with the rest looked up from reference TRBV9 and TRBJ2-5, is DSGVTQTPKHLITATGQRVTLRCSPRSGDLSVYWYQQSLDQGLQFLIQYYNGEERAKGNILERFSAQQFPDLHSELNLSSLELGDSALYFCASSVGRGSSETQYFGPGTRLLVL.